A selection of T cell receptor beta chains follows, all from one sample in a study of neoadjuvant nivolumab and ipilimumab in lung cancer. Assay: immunoSEQ multiplex PCR; the TCRdb copy retains only in-frame clones and omits some. The table has about 8,800 clones, approximately 75% seen once. Sequencing was performed on tumor tissue, taken after neoadjuvant nivolumab, alone or with ipilimumab, at or shortly before surgery. Receptor source: an adult with non-small cell lung cancer. Both conserved end residues are part of each CDR3. The D gene is left open where the match is weak. Not every row has a clone size; where given, it reads once, few, many or a size class.

TRBJ2-7	-	TRBV5-4	-	CASSPWLSYEQYF	TGTGCCAGCAGCCCCTGGCTCTCCTACGAGCAGTACTTC
TRBJ2-7	-	TRBV15	-	CATSSTGSPYEQYF	TGTGCCACCAGCAGTACAGGGAGCCCCTACGAGCAGTACTTC
TRBJ1-1	once	TRBV18	-	CASSSIRRDTEAFF	TGTGCCAGCTCTTCGATTAGACGGGACACTGAAGCTTTCTTT
TRBJ2-7	-	TRBV6-4	TRBD1	CASSDSDRGEQYF	TGTGCCAGCAGTGACTCGGACAGGGGCGAGCAGTACTTC
TRBJ1-1	few	TRBV6-5	-	CASSYRQGLANTEAFF	TGTGCCAGCAGTTACCGGCAGGGGCTAGCGAACACTGAAGCTTTCTTT
TRBJ2-7	-	TRBV4-1	-	CASSSGTYSYEQYF	TGCGCCAGCAGCTCCGGGACCTACTCCTACGAGCAGTACTTC
TRBJ2-1	-	TRBV11-1	-	CASSSLLVSYNEQFF	TGTGCCAGCAGCTCCCTTCTCGTATCCTACAATGAGCAGTTCTTC
TRBJ2-7	-	TRBV4-1	-	CASSQDKSGSYEQYF	TGCGCCAGCAGCCAAGATAAAAGTGGGTCCTACGAGCAGTACTTC
TRBJ2-1	once	TRBV7-9	-	CASSFGSGDEQFF	TGTGCCAGCAGCTTTGGGAGTGGAGATGAGCAGTTCTTC
TRBJ2-1	-	TRBV29-1	-	CSVEGHPGTEQFF	TGCAGCGTTGAAGGACATCCCGGGACTGAGCAGTTCTTC
TRBJ2-7	few	TRBV7-9	TRBD2	CASSLRGSDLRQYF	TGTGCCAGCAGCTTACGCGGGAGCGATCTCCGGCAGTACTTC
TRBJ1-4	-	TRBV5-1	-	CASSLDGRGEKLFF	TGCGCCAGCAGCTTGGACGGGAGGGGTGAAAAACTGTTTTTT
TRBJ1-2	-	TRBV7-9	TRBD1	CASSVGQGYGYTF	TGTGCCAGCAGCGTAGGACAGGGGTATGGCTACACCTTC
TRBJ2-1	-	TRBV2	TRBD2	CASSEDWLAGGNSYNEQFF	TGTGCCAGCAGTGAAGATTGGCTAGCGGGAGGGAACTCCTACAATGAGCAGTTCTTC
TRBJ2-1	-	TRBV25-1	-	CASSEYEGAYNEQFF	TGTGCCAGCAGTGAATATGAGGGAGCCTACAATGAGCAGTTCTTC
TRBJ1-2	-	TRBV10-1	-	CASSDLLDRNYGYTF	TGCGCCAGCAGTGACCTCCTCGACAGGAACTATGGCTACACCTTC
TRBJ2-1	-	TRBV6-5	-	CASSYAPTAYNEQFF	TGTGCCAGCAGTTACGCTCCCACAGCATACAATGAGCAGTTCTTC
TRBJ2-7	-	TRBV5-1	TRBD1	CASSFLTGGPDRGSYEQYF	TGCGCCAGCAGCTTCCTTACAGGGGGCCCGGACAGGGGATCCTACGAGCAGTACTTC
TRBJ2-1	few	TRBV10-3	-	CAISESIGGHYNEQFF	TGTGCCATCAGTGAGTCGATTGGGGGCCACTACAATGAGCAGTTCTTC
TRBJ2-7	-	TRBV6-1	-	CASSGSGGTYEQYF	TGTGCCAGCAGTGGTAGTGGAGGCACCTACGAGCAGTACTTC
TRBJ2-5	-	TRBV5-3	-	CARSDHRELETQYF	TGTGCCAGAAGCGATCACCGAGAGTTGGAGACCCAGTACTTC
TRBJ2-7	-	TRBV18	TRBD2	CASSPLAGSSYEQYF	TGTGCCAGCTCACCACTAGCGGGGAGCTCCTACGAGCAGTACTTC
TRBJ2-7	-	TRBV6-5	TRBD2	CASGTINSPYEQYF	TGTGCCAGCGGGACTATTAATTCCCCCTACGAGCAGTACTTC
TRBJ2-7	few	TRBV7-9	-	CASSLAPHDEQYF	TGTGCCAGCAGCTTAGCCCCTCATGACGAGCAGTACTTC
TRBJ2-7	-	TRBV28	TRBD2	CASSFTLAGTYEQYF	TGTGCCAGCAGTTTCACCCTAGCGGGGACCTACGAGCAGTACTTC
TRBJ2-5	-	TRBV20-1	-	CSAWGETQYF	TGCAGTGCTTGGGGTGAGACCCAGTACTTC
TRBJ1-5	-	TRBV4-2	-	CASSQTLEGGQPQHF	TGTGCCAGCAGCCAGACCCTTGAGGGGGGACAGCCCCAGCATTTT
TRBJ2-7	-	TRBV4-3	-	CASSPNIGNYEQYF	TGCGCCAGCAGCCCCAATATCGGTAACTACGAGCAGTACTTC
TRBJ2-2	once	TRBV5-1	TRBD2	CASSLGVAGNTGELFF	TGCGCCAGCAGCTTGGGGGTAGCGGGGAACACCGGGGAGCTGTTTTTT
TRBJ2-1	-	TRBV7-8	TRBD1	CASSVGQGAYEQFF	TGTGCCAGCAGCGTAGGACAGGGGGCATATGAGCAGTTCTTC
TRBJ2-5	few	TRBV9	TRBD1	CASSGGQAAQYF	TGTGCCAGCAGCGGGGGACAGGCGGCCCAGTACTTC
TRBJ2-7	few	TRBV5-6	TRBD2	CASSATGLAGGYEQYF	TGTGCCAGCAGCGCGACGGGACTAGCGGGAGGATACGAGCAGTACTTC
TRBJ2-7	few	TRBV10-1	TRBD2	CASSDFKREGYEQYF	TGCGCCAGCAGTGACTTTAAGCGGGAGGGCTACGAGCAGTACTTC
TRBJ1-3	-	TRBV29-1	TRBD1	CSARTGESSGNTIYF	TGCAGCGCACGGACAGGGGAAAGTTCTGGAAACACCATATATTTT
TRBJ2-7	-	TRBV2	-	CASSEAMDAYEQYF	TGTGCCAGCAGTGAAGCAATGGACGCCTACGAGCAGTACTTC
TRBJ2-7	-	TRBV7-9	-	CASSLESRRPPSYEQYF	TGTGCCAGCAGCTTAGAGTCTCGGCGGCCACCTTCCTACGAGCAGTACTTC
TRBJ2-6	-	TRBV5-1	TRBD1	CASSRNRQGALGANVLTF	TGCGCCAGCAGCCGAAATCGGCAGGGGGCGCTCGGGGCCAACGTCCTGACTTTC
TRBJ1-4	-	TRBV30	TRBD1	CAWSVQGQRNEKLFF	TGTGCCTGGAGTGTACAGGGACAGCGTAATGAAAAACTGTTTTTT
TRBJ1-2	-	TRBV29-1	-	CSVPSGNLHYGYTF	TGCAGCGTTCCTTCAGGGAATCTTCACTATGGCTACACCTTC
TRBJ1-2	-	TRBV4-2	TRBD1	CASSQGGGRNYGYTF	TGTGCCAGCAGCCAAGGAGGGGGCAGGAACTATGGCTACACCTTC
TRBJ2-7	-	TRBV2	-	CASSEGEEQGGSEQYF	TGTGCCAGCAGTGAAGGCGAAGAACAGGGGGGGAGCGAGCAGTACTTC
TRBJ2-1	-	TRBV30	TRBD2	CAWSATSGHYNEQFF	TGTGCCTGGAGTGCGACTAGCGGACACTACAATGAGCAGTTCTTC
TRBJ1-3	few	TRBV6-5	-	CASSYSKGGGNTIYF	TGTGCCAGCAGTTATTCGAAAGGGGGTGGAAACACCATATATTTT
TRBJ1-1	-	TRBV4-3	-	CASSQVEYTEAFF	TGCGCCAGCAGCCAAGTGGAGTACACTGAAGCTTTCTTT
TRBJ2-7	-	TRBV11-2	TRBD1	CASSPRDRVYYEQYF	TGTGCCAGCAGCCCCCGGGACAGGGTGTACTACGAGCAGTACTTC
TRBJ2-7	few	TRBV2	TRBD2	CALIGKVLAGGSYEQYF	TGTGCCCTCATAGGTAAAGTACTAGCGGGAGGGTCCTACGAGCAGTACTTC
TRBJ2-7	-	TRBV9	TRBD2	CASSVGSGLAIDEQYF	TGTGCCAGCAGCGTAGGGTCGGGACTAGCGATCGACGAGCAGTACTTC
TRBJ2-1	-	TRBV11-2	TRBD1	CASSYGTAAYNEQFF	TGTGCCAGCAGCTACGGGACAGCTGCCTACAATGAGCAGTTCTTC
TRBJ2-1	-	TRBV27	TRBD1	CASTRTGNNEQFF	TGTGCCAGCACCAGGACAGGGAACAATGAGCAGTTCTTC
TRBJ2-7	-	TRBV6-5	TRBD1	CASSYAGDSSYEQYF	TGTGCCAGCAGTTACGCAGGGGACAGCTCCTACGAGCAGTACTTC
TRBJ2-7	few	TRBV27	-	CASSPREGANEQYF	TGTGCCAGCAGCCCAAGGGAGGGGGCAAACGAGCAGTACTTC
TRBJ1-2	-	TRBV6-6	TRBD1	CASSQGQGEYGYTF	TGTGCCAGCAGTCAGGGACAGGGAGAATATGGCTACACCTTC
TRBJ1-5	once	TRBV18	-	CASSPDRDQPQHF	TGTGCCAGCTCACCAGACCGTGATCAGCCCCAGCATTTT
TRBJ2-3	-	TRBV7-8	TRBD2	CASSPYVWRGLMDTQYF	TGTGCCAGCAGCCCCTATGTCTGGCGGGGGTTGATGGATACGCAGTATTTT
TRBJ2-7	-	TRBV10-1	TRBD2	CASRSLAGAGYEQYF	TGCGCCAGCAGGTCGCTAGCGGGAGCGGGGTACGAGCAGTACTTC